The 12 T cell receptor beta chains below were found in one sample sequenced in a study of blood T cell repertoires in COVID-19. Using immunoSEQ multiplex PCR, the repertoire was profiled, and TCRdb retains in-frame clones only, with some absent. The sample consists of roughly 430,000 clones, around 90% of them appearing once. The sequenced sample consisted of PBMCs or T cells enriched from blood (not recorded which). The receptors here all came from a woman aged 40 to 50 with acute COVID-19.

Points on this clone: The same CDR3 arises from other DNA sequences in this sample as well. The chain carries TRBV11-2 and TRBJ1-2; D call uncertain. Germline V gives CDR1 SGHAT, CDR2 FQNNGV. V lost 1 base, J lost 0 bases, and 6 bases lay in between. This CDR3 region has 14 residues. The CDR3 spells CASSLAGTNYGYTF. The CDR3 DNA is TGTGCCAGCAGCTTAGCAGGAACTAACTATGGCTACACCTTC.

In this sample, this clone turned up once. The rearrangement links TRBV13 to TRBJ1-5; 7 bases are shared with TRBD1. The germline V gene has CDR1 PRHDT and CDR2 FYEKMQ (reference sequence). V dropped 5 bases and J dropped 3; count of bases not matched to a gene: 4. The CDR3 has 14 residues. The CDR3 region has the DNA TGTGCCAGCAGCGCGGACAGGCTCAATCAGCCCCAGCATTTT. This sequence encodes CASSADRLNQPQHF.

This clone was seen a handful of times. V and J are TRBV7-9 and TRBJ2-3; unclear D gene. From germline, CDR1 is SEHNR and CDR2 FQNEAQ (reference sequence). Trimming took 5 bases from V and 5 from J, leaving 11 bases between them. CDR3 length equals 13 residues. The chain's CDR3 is CASSLAVKDTQYF. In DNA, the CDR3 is TGTGCCAGCAGCCTTGCAGTCAAAGATACGCAGTATTTT.

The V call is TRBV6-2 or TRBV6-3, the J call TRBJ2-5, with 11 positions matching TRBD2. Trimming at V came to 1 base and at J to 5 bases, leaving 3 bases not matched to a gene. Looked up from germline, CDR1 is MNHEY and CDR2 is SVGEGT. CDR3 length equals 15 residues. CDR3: CASSYLRLAGETQYF. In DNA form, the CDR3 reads TGTGCCAGCAGTTACTTACGACTAGCGGGGGAGACCCAGTACTTC.

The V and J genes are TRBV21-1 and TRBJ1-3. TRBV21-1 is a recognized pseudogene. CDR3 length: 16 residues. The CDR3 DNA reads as TGTGCCAGCAGCAAATTTCCGCCGAGCTCTGGAAACACCATATATTTT. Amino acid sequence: CASSKFPPSSGNTIYF.

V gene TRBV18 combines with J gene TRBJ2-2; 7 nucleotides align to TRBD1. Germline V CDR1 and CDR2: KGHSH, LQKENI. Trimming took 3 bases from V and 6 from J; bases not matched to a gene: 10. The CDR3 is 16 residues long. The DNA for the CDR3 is TGTGCCAGCTCACCGGGGACAGTGCGTGACGCCGGGGAGCTGTTTTTT. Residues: CASSPGTVRDAGELFF.

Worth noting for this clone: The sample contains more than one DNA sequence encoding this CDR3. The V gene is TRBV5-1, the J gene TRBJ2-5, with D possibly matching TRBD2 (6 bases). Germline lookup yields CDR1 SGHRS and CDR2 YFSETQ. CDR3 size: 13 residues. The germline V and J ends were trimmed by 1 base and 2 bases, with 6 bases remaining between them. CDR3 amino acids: CASSLRGQETQYF. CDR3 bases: TGCGCCAGCAGCTTGCGGGGGCAAGAGACCCAGTACTTC.

CDR3 DNA sequence: TGTGCCTGGAGTGTAAAACAGGGCAATCAGCCCCAGCATTTT. It translates to CAWSVKQGNQPQHF. The gene calls are TRBV30 and TRBJ1-5; maybe TRBD1 (5 bases). V lost 0 bases and J 2 bases, leaving 8 bases between the germline ends. The CDR3 consists of 14 residues. Germline V gene lookup returns CDR1 GTSNPN and CDR2 SVGIG (reference sequence).

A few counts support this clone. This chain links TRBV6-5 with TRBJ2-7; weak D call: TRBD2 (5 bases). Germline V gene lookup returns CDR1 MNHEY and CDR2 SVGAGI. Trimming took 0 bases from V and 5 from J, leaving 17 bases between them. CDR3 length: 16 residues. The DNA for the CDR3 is TGTGCCAGCAGTTACTCGCCCCCCGAAAGGAGGAACGAGCAGTACTTC. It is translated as CASSYSPPERRNEQYF.

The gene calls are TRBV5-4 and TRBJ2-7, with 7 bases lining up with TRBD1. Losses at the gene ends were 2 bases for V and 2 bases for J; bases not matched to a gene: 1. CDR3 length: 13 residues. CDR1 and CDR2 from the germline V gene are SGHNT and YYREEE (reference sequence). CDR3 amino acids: CASSFGQAYEQYF. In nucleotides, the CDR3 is TGTGCCAGCAGCTTCGGACAGGCCTACGAGCAGTACTTC.

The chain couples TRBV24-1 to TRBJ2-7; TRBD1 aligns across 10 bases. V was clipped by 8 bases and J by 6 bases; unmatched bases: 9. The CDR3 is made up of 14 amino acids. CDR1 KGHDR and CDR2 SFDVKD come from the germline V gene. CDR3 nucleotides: TGTGCCACCATTAGGGGACAGGGGTCGGCCGAGCAGTACTTC. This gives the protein CATIRGQGSAEQYF.

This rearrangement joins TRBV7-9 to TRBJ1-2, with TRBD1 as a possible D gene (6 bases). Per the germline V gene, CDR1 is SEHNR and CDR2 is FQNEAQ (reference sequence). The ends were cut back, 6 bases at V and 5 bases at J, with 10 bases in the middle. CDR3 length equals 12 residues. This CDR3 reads CASSQGWYGYTF. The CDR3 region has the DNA TGTGCCAGCAGTCAGGGGTGGTATGGCTACACCTTC.